This passage covers 10 T cell receptor beta chains from one sample sequenced in a study of vaccination and CD4 T cells after COVID-19. These receptors have no known antigen. Treatment defined: roughly nine-day PBMC culture with coronavirus spike peptide pools or control peptides (ViraFEST assay). The Oncomine TCR Beta short-read assay sequenced DNA from cultured CD4+ T cells. TCRdb reanalysed the PCR reads using MiXCR and keeps one entry per CDR3 protein. The sample has around 9,600 distinct CDR3 sequences; about half are singletons. Sequenced: CD4+ T cells from blood, cultured in vitro. All receptors come from a human donor who had recovered from COVID-19.

The chain carries TRBV2 and TRBJ2-3; a possible D gene is TRBD2 (5 bases). Germline CDR1 reads SNHLY; CDR2 reads FYNNEI. V was shortened by 6 bases and J by 11 bases, with 18 bases between the two germline ends. This CDR3 has 13 amino acids. The CDR3 spells CASSREVLRGQYF. DNA of the CDR3: TGTGCCAGCAGCCGAGAGGTGCTCCGGGGGCAGTATTTT. Drawing the rest from reference TRBV2 and TRBJ2-3, the complete variable domain is EPEVTQTPSHQVTQMGQEVILRCVPISNHLYFYWYRQILGQKVEFLVSFYNNEISEKSEIFDDQFSVERPDGSNFTLKIRSTKLEDSAMYFCASSREVLRGQYFGPGTRLTVL.

This chain links TRBV6-1 with TRBJ2-1, with 7 bases fitting TRBD2. The germline CDR1 and CDR2 sequences are MNHNS and SASEGT. V shed 2 bases, J shed 6 bases, and the junction held 7 bases outside the gene matches. The CDR3 extends over 15 amino acids. CDR3 coding DNA: TGTGCCAGCAGTGAACAGGCGGGAGCGGGCAATGAGCAGTTCTTC. Translation gives CASSEQAGAGNEQFF.

The CDR3 DNA follows: TGCAGTGCTAGAGAGCCCGGGCGGGAGACCCAGTACTTC. This gives the protein CSAREPGRETQYF. This chain joins TRBV20-1 and TRBJ2-5; the D is unclear. The CDR3 runs 13 residues. The V and J ends lost 0 bases and 5 bases respectively, with 10 bases between them. Looked up from germline, CDR1 is DFQATT and CDR2 is SNEGSKA (reference sequence).

The chain employs TRBV2 and TRBJ1-2; D is uncertain. Trimming pared 8 bases from V and 8 bases from J, leaving 15 bases between. Per the germline V gene, CDR1 is SNHLY and CDR2 is FYNNEI. The CDR3 is 12 residues long. CDR3 protein: CASSQAGIGYTF. The CDR3 DNA follows: TGTGCCAGCTCCCAAGCGGGGATAGGCTACACCTTC.

This chain connects TRBV2 to TRBJ2-4; D unresolved. The ends were cut back, 8 bases at V and 0 bases at J, with 11 bases in the middle. The germline CDR1 and CDR2 sequences are SNHLY and FYNNEI. This CDR3 spans 14 amino acids. The DNA for the CDR3 is TGTGCCAGCCGATCCGAGATAGCCAAAAACATTCAGTACTTC. This gives the protein CASRSEIAKNIQYF.

The sample holds a few counts of this clonotype. The chain joins TRBV5-6 to TRBJ1-1, with 7 bases that match TRBD1. This CDR3 spans 15 amino acids. The V gene's germline CDR1 is SGHDT and CDR2 YYEEEE. The V segment lost 3 bases and the J segment 0 bases; nucleotides outside the gene matches: 5. The CDR3 DNA reads as TGTGCCAGCAGCTCGGGGGGACAGTTGAACACTGAAGCTTTCTTT. Encoded protein: CASSSGGQLNTEAFF.

The chain recombines TRBV28 with TRBJ2-7; 14 nucleotides match TRBD2. Germline V gene lookup returns CDR1 MDHEN and CDR2 SYDVKM. V lost 7 bases, J lost 2 bases, and 16 bases stayed unmatched. The length of the CDR3 is 19 residues. The CDR3 DNA reads as TGTGCCAGCAACGGGGGCCTTCGGACTAGCGGGAGGCACCCCTACGAGCAGTACTTC. This encodes CASNGGLRTSGRHPYEQYF.

This chain connects TRBV12-3 or TRBV12-4 to TRBJ1-2; perhaps TRBD1 as D (5 bases). Trimming left V 1 base short and J 7 bases short, with 19 bases between. The CDR3 contains 16 residues. CDR3 DNA: TGTGCCAGCAGTTTAGTCGCTCCTCAGGGATATTCTGGCTACACCTTC. Its protein is CASSLVAPQGYSGYTF.

The chain employs TRBV24-1 and TRBJ2-5, with D maybe TRBD1 (5 bases). The CDR3 consists of 14 residues. Trimming stripped 3 bases from V and 5 bases from J, with 12 bases between. Per germline, CDR1 KGHDR and CDR2 SFDVKD. CDR3 residues: CATSDASRQETQYF. CDR3 nucleotide sequence: TGTGCCACCAGTGATGCCTCAAGACAGGAGACCCAGTACTTC.

The V gene is TRBV3-1, the J gene TRBJ1-6; D might be TRBD1 (5 bases). CDR3 length equals 14 residues. Germline V gene lookup returns CDR1 LGHDT and CDR2 YNNKEL (reference sequence). Trimming left V 1 base short and J 7 bases short, with 8 bases between. The CDR3 is CASSQVGRNSPLHF. CDR3 nucleotides: TGTGCCAGCAGCCAAGTGGGACGAAATTCACCCCTCCACTTT.